What follows are 22 T cell receptor beta chains derived from one specimen sequenced in a study of cytomegalovirus exposure and HLA in healthy donors. It was with 60 Vbeta and 13 Jbeta primers that the PCR ran. Assay: immunoSEQ multiplex PCR; the TCRdb copy retains only in-frame clones and omits some. The sample holds 150,000 to 200,000 clones, 60% to 80% seen once. Sequencing used PBMCs. The receptors here all came from a woman aged 45-65 years in good health and CMV-seropositive.

This clone has a handful of counts. The rearrangement uses TRBV2 and TRBJ2-7; tentative D call: TRBD1 (6 bases). CDR3 size: 14 residues. The germline CDR1 and CDR2 sequences are SNHLY and FYNNEI. V lost 4 bases, J lost 0 bases, and 10 bases lay in between. CDR3 coding DNA: TGTGCCAGCAGTGTATGGGACAACTCCTACGAGCAGTACTTC. Protein sequence: CASSVWDNSYEQYF.

This rearrangement joins TRBV9 to TRBJ2-5; 8 nucleotides agree with TRBD2. Trimming at V came to 9 bases and at J to 5 bases, leaving 9 bases not matched to a gene. From germline, CDR1 is SGDLS and CDR2 YYNGEE. There are 13 residues in the CDR3. DNA of the CDR3: TGTGCCATACCTCGGGGGGGCATCGAGACCCAGTACTTC. This translates into CAIPRGGIETQYF.

V and J are TRBV18 and TRBJ2-5; perhaps TRBD2 as D (5 bases). V was cut by 8 bases and J by 5 bases, with 12 bases left in between. CDR1 and CDR2 (germline): KGHSH, LQKENI. This CDR3 is built from 12 residues. The CDR3 coding sequence is TGTGCCAGCCTGGACTCCCAGGAGACCCAGTACTTC. It specifies CASLDSQETQYF. Filled out from reference TRBV18 and TRBJ2-5, the complete variable domain reads NAGVMQNPRHLVRRRGQEARLRCSPMKGHSHVYWYRQLPEEGLKFMVYLQKENIIDESGMPKERFSAEFPKEGPSILRIQQVVRGDSAAYFCASLDSQETQYFGPGTRLLVL.

The CDR3: CASSQRDTEAFF. The CDR3 region has the DNA TGCGCCAGCAGCCAACGGGACACTGAAGCTTTCTTT. The chain combines TRBV4-1 with TRBJ1-1; D is unclear. There are 12 residues in the CDR3. Germline V gene data show CDR1 as MGHRA and CDR2 as YSYEKL. Trimming left V 2 bases short and J 3 bases short, with 4 bases between.

V usage is TRBV7-8 and J usage is TRBJ1-4, with TRBD1 matching over 8 bases. This CDR3 region has 15 residues. CDR1 SGHVS and CDR2 FQNEAQ come from the germline V gene. Trimming removed 2 bases from V and 8 bases from J; junction bases left unmatched: 7. CDR3 in amino acids: CASSLFGQGNEKLFF. In DNA, the CDR3 is TGTGCCAGCAGCTTATTCGGACAGGGTAACGAAAAACTGTTTTTT. Drawing the rest from reference TRBV7-8 and TRBJ1-4, the complete variable domain is GAGVSQSPRYKVAKRGQDVALRCDPISGHVSLFWYQQALGQGPEFLTYFQNEAQLDKSGLPSDRFFAERPEGSVSTLKIQRTQQEDSAVYLCASSLFGQGNEKLFFGSGTQLSVL.

The genes are TRBV13 and TRBJ2-3, with D perhaps TRBD1 (5 bases). V was clipped by 4 bases and J by 0 bases, with 11 bases between them. CDR3 size: 15 residues. The germline V gene encodes CDR1 PRHDT and CDR2 FYEKMQ (reference sequence). CDR3 in DNA: TGTGCCAGCAGCTCCGAGACAGCTAGCACAGATACGCAGTATTTT. Amino acids: CASSSETASTDTQYF.

The chain couples TRBV19 to TRBJ1-1; 8 nucleotides agree with TRBD1. Germline trimming cut 7 bases from V and 6 bases from J; bases unmatched to any gene: 7. From germline, CDR1 is LNHDA and CDR2 SQIVND (reference sequence). The CDR3 is 13 residues long. The CDR3 DNA sequence: TGTGCCAGTATTTCAGGGGGCATCGCTGAAGCTTTCTTT. It is translated as CASISGGIAEAFF.

The rearrangement links TRBV28 to TRBJ2-1; 13 positions match TRBD2. Germline values: CDR1 MDHEN, CDR2 SYDVKM. The CDR3 totals 16 residues. V was clipped by 3 bases and J by 7 bases; unmatched bases: 6. As DNA, the CDR3 is TGTGCCAGCAGTTTGGGGACTAGCGGGGTCGGGAATGAGCAGTTCTTC. This translates into CASSLGTSGVGNEQFF.

This sequence joins TRBV6-5 and TRBJ1-4, with no clear D. The V end was cut by 6 bases, the J end by 0 bases, with 11 bases between. The germline CDR1 and CDR2 sequences are MNHEY and SVGAGI. This CDR3 is 15 amino acids long. The CDR3 nucleotides read TGTGCCAGCAGCCTCGGGTCGGCAACTAATGAAAAACTGTTTTTT. Encoded protein: CASSLGSATNEKLFF.

The chain carries TRBV19 and TRBJ2-3; the match to TRBD1 covers 7 bases. In germline, CDR1 is LNHDA, CDR2 SQIVND (reference sequence). The J segment lost 2 bases and the V segment lost 10 bases, leaving 6 bases of the junction unmatched. The CDR3 is 13 residues long. The CDR3 sequence: CATQGDNTDTQYF. In nucleotides, the CDR3 is TGTGCCACCCAGGGGGACAACACAGATACGCAGTATTTT.

This chain links TRBV2 with TRBJ2-1; 8 bases agree with TRBD2. V gave up 1 base and J gave up 5 bases; unmatched junction bases: 4. Germline V gene data show CDR1 as SNHLY and CDR2 as FYNNEI. The CDR3 is 15 amino acids. The CDR3: CASSEEGLGHNEQFF. The CDR3, as DNA: TGTGCCAGCAGTGAAGAGGGACTAGGGCACAATGAGCAGTTCTTC.

The genes are TRBV10-3 and TRBJ1-2; D is possibly TRBD1 (6 bases). The CDR3 spans 15 residues. Germline lookup yields CDR1 ENHRY and CDR2 SYGVKD. V was trimmed by 3 bases and J by 0 bases, leaving 11 bases between them. The CDR3 is CAISEGQLANYGYTF. The DNA for the CDR3 is TGTGCCATCAGTGAAGGACAGCTAGCTAACTATGGCTACACCTTC.

The V gene is TRBV4-1, the J gene TRBJ2-7, with 9 nucleotides matching TRBD1. There are 15 residues in the CDR3. CDR1 is MGHRA, CDR2 YSYEKL, per germline. Losses at the gene ends were 4 bases for V and 1 base for J; bases not matched to a gene: 5. The CDR3 DNA reads TGCGCCAGCAGCCTTGGACAGGGGAGATCCTACGAGCAGTACTTC. It yields the protein CASSLGQGRSYEQYF.

The chain carries TRBV5-6 and TRBJ2-7; tentative D call: TRBD1 (6 bases). Germline CDR1 is SGHDT and CDR2 is YYEEEE. The CDR3 extends over 12 amino acids. The ends were cut back, 5 bases at V and 6 bases at J, with 12 bases in the middle. In DNA form, the CDR3 reads TGTGCCAGCAGATACCAGGGGAGCGAGCAGTACTTC. It specifies CASRYQGSEQYF.

The chain has TRBV7-9 and TRBJ1-4; perhaps TRBD1 as D (5 bases). Trimming took off 5 bases at V and 6 bases at J, with 22 bases between the two ends. The CDR3 contains 17 residues. Looked up from germline, CDR1 is SEHNR and CDR2 is FQNEAQ (reference sequence). This CDR3 is CASSPQKTAFLHEKLFF. The CDR3 nucleotides read TGTGCCAGCAGCCCCCAAAAGACAGCATTCCTTCATGAAAAACTGTTTTTT.

The chain is built from TRBV5-6 and TRBJ1-3; D gene unclear. The CDR3 covers 17 residues. CDR1 is SGHDT and CDR2 is YYEEEE in the germline V gene. V lost 4 bases and J lost 1, with 18 bases in between. CDR3 DNA: TGTGCCAGCAGCCCGACCTGGGCCCTTGAATCTGGAAACACCATATATTTT. Translation: CASSPTWALESGNTIYF.

V is TRBV28 and J is TRBJ1-5; tentative D call: TRBD1 (5 bases). Germline loops: CDR1 MDHEN, CDR2 SYDVKM. The CDR3 is 17 amino acids. V lost 6 bases and J 7 bases, leaving 25 bases between the germline ends. The DNA of the CDR3 is TGTGCCAGCAGACAACGACAGTCGGCGGTATTCTGGCAGCCCCAGCATTTT. Its protein is CASRQRQSAVFWQPQHF.

This chain links TRBV7-8 with TRBJ2-1; D is perhaps TRBD2 (5 bases). V was trimmed by 3 bases and J by 4 bases, leaving 13 bases between them. CDR1 and CDR2 from the germline V gene are SGHVS and FQNEAQ. The CDR3 covers 15 residues. For the CDR3, the DNA is TGTGCCAGCAGCTTGGGGAGCCCCCCTTACAATGAGCAGTTCTTC. Translated, it gives CASSLGSPPYNEQFF.

The chain carries TRBV27 and TRBJ2-4, with 9 bases matching TRBD2. CDR3 length: 14 residues. From germline, CDR1 is MNHEY and CDR2 SMNVEV (reference sequence). Losses at the gene ends were 2 bases for V and 6 bases for J; bases not matched to a gene: 2. The CDR3 region is CASSLAGGINIQYF. DNA for the CDR3: TGTGCCAGCAGTTTAGCGGGGGGGATAAACATTCAGTACTTC.

CDR3 sequence: CASSEDHLSYNEQFF. In nucleotides, the CDR3 is TGTGCCAGCAGTGAAGACCACCTATCCTACAATGAGCAGTTCTTC. V is TRBV6-1 and J is TRBJ2-1; unclear D gene. This CDR3 is 15 amino acids long. V lost 1 base and J 1 base, leaving 8 bases between the germline ends. Germline lookup yields CDR1 MNHNS and CDR2 SASEGT.

This chain links TRBV7-8 with TRBJ2-7, with D possibly matching TRBD2 (6 bases). The germline V gene encodes CDR1 SGHVS and CDR2 FQNEAQ. This CDR3 is 12 amino acids long. V was trimmed by 8 bases and J by 2 bases, leaving 10 bases between them. The CDR3 coding sequence is TGTGCCAGCGGAGGGCCCACCTACGAGCAGTACTTC. It translates to CASGGPTYEQYF.

The table lists this clone with a few counts. In the same sample, other DNA sequences code for this CDR3. The chain combines TRBV7-9 with TRBJ1-1, with D tentatively TRBD1 (6 bases). CDR1 SEHNR and CDR2 FQNEAQ come from the germline V gene (reference sequence). The V end lost 1 base, the J end lost 4 bases, and 7 bases lay between the germline ends. The CDR3 contains 13 residues. DNA for the CDR3: TGTGCCAGCAGCTTAGAAGGGGGCACTGAAGCTTTCTTT. This sequence encodes CASSLEGGTEAFF.